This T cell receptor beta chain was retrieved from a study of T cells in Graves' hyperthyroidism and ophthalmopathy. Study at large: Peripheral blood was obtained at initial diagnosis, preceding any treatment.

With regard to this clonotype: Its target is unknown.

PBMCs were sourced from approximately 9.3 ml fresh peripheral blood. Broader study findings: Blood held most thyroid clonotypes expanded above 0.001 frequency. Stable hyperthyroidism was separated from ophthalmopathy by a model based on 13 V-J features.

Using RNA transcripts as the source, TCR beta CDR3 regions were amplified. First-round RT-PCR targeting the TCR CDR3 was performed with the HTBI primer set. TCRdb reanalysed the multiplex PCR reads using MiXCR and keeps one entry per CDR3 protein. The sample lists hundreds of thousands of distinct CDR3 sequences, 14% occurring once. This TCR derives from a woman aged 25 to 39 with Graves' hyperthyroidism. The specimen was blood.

CDR3 DNA: TGTGCCAGCAGCAAGGGGGGGCCAGATACGCAGTATTTT. It codes for CASSKGGPDTQYF. The genes are TRBV5-8 and TRBJ2-3; a possible D gene is TRBD2 (7 bases). This CDR3 is built from 13 residues. V was trimmed by 4 bases and J by 4 bases, leaving 10 bases between them. CDR1 SGHTS and CDR2 YDEGEE come from the germline V gene. Full variable domain (rest looked up from reference TRBV5-8 and TRBJ2-3): EAGVTQSPTHLIKTRGQQATLRCSPISGHTSVYWYQQALGLGLQFLLWYDEGEERNRGNFPPRFSGRQFPNYSSELNVNALELEDSALYLCASSKGGPDTQYFGPGTRLTVL.